This T cell receptor (beta chain) was profiled in a study of blood T cells in healthy people across ages. Alongside a J-beta primer mix, a sample-barcoded 5' primer served in a second PCR lasting about 7 to 12 cycles. TCRdb redid the calling of the 5' RACE reads with MiXCR, one entry per CDR3 protein. The sample yields around 700,000 distinct CDR3 sequences, roughly 25% seen once. With V trimmed by 5 bases and J by 10 bases, 6 bases remained unmatched. The CDR3 length is 13 residues. The sample was also reused in another study, on T cells of mothers and their children. That source notes: Three healthy Caucasian mothers and their six children donated.

The chain employs TRBV12-3 or TRBV12-4 and TRBJ1-4, with TRBD1 matching 8 bases. The receptor's source is a boy aged 5-17 years in good health. Sequenced input: blood. In DNA, the CDR3 is TGTGCCAGCAGTCGCGGACAGGGCGGAAAACTGTTTTTT. The encoded protein is CASSRGQGGKLFF.